This T cell receptor (beta chain) was captured in a study of identical twins. A few counts support this clonotype. The antigen is undetermined. TCRdb re-called the 5' RACE reads through MiXCR, storing one row per CDR3 protein. The sample lists about 660,000 distinct CDR3 sequences; 8% to 9% were seen once. Trimming took 6 bases from V and 4 from J, leaving 13 bases between them. Germline assignment: CDR1 DFQATT and CDR2 SNEGSKA (reference sequence). This CDR3 has 14 residues. The study, taken as a whole, reports: Models, which agreed with sharing between unrelated individuals, nonetheless underestimated the out-of-frame TCR alpha sharing seen in monozygotic twins. Twin pairs' shared out-of-frame alpha sequences were enriched in low generation probability. Twins' surplus sharing was weaker for beta out-of-frame sequences. For cord blood, abundant beta clonotypes had fewer insertions, unlike memory repertoires, which showed none.

This same sample was also part of a study on yellow fever vaccine responses in identical twins.

The receptor's source is a woman in her late teens or twenties in good health. The material sequenced was PBMCs. The chain is built from TRBV20-1 and TRBJ2-6, with D maybe TRBD1 (6 bases). The CDR3 bases are TGCAGTGCCAAAACAGGGACCGGGGCCAACGTCCTGACTTTC. Its translation is CSAKTGTGANVLTF.